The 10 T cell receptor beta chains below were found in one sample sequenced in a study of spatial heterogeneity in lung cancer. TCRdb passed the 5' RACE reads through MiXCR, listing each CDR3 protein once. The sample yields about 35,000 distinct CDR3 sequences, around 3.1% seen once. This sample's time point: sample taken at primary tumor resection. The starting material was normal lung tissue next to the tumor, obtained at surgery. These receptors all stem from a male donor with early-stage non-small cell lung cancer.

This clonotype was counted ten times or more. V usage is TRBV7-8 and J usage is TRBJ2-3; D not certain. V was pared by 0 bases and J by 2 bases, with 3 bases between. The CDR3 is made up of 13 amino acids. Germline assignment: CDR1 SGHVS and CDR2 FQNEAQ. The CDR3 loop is CASSLADTDTQYF. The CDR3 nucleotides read TGTGCCAGCAGCTTAGCTGACACAGATACGCAGTATTTT.

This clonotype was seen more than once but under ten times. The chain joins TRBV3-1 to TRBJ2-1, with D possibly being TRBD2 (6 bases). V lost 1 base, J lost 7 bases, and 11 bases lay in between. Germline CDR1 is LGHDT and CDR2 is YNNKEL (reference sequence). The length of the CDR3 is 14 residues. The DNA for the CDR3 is TGTGCCAGCAGCCAAGGAAGGAGGGCTAATGAGCAGTTCTTC. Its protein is CASSQGRRANEQFF.

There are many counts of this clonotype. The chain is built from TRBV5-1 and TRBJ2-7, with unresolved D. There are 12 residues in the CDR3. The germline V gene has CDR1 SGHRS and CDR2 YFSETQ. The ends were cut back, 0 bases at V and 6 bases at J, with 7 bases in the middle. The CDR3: CASSLEGREQYF. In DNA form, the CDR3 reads TGCGCCAGCAGCTTGGAAGGACGCGAGCAGTACTTC.

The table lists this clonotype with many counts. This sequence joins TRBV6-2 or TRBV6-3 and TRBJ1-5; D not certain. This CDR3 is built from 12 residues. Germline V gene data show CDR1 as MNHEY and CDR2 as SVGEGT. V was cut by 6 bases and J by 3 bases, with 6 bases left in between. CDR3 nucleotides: TGTGCCAGCAGGGGAACCAATCAGCCCCAGCATTTT. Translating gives CASRGTNQPQHF.

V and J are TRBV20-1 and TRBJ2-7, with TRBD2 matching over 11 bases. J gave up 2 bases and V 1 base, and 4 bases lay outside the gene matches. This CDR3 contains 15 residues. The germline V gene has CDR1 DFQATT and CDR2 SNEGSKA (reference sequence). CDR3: CSARATSGTTYEQYF. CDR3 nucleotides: TGCAGTGCTAGAGCGACTAGCGGGACTACCTACGAGCAGTACTTC.

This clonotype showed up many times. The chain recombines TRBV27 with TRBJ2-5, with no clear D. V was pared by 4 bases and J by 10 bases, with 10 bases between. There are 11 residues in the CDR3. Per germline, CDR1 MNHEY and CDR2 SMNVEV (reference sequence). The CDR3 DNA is TGTGCCAGCAGTTCCCTAGGGAACCAGTACTTC. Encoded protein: CASSSLGNQYF.

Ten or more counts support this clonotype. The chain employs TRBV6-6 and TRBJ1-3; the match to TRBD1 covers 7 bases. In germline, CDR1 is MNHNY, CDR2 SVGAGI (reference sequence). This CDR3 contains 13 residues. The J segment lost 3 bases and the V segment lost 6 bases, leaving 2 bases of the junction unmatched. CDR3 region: CASRTGNGNTIYF. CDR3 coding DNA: TGTGCCAGCAGGACAGGGAATGGAAACACCATATATTTT.

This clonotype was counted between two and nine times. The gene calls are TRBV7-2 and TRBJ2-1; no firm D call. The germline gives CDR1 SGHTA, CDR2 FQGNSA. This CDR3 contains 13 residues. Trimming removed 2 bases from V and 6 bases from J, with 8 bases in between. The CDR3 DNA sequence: TGTGCCAGCAGCTTATTGGCGTTCAATGAGCAGTTCTTC. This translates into CASSLLAFNEQFF.

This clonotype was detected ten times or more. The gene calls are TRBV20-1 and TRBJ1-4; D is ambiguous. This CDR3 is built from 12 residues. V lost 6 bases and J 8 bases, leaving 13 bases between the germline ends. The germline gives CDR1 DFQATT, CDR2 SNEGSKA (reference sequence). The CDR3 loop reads CSAKDHAEKLFF. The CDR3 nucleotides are TGCAGTGCCAAAGACCATGCGGAAAAACTGTTTTTT.

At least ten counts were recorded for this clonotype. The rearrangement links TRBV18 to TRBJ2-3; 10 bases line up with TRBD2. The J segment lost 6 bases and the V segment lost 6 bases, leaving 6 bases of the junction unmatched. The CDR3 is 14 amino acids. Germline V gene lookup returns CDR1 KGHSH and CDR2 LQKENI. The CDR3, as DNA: TGTGCCAGCTCTCCCACTAGCGGGGAGGATACGCAGTATTTT. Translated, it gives CASSPTSGEDTQYF. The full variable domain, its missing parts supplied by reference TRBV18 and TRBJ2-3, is NAGVMQNPRHLVRRRGQEARLRCSPMKGHSHVYWYRQLPEEGLKFMVYLQKENIIDESGMPKERFSAEFPKEGPSILRIQQVVRGDSAAYFCASSPTSGEDTQYFGPGTRLTVL.